These 16 T cell receptor beta chains were sequenced from one sample in a study of monozygotic twins with inflammatory bowel disease. Each CDR3 protein gets one entry in TCRdb, which reprocessed the 5' RACE reads and gives no DNA. In all, the sample yields some 200,000 distinct CDR3 sequences. The sequenced sample consisted of blood. The receptors here all came from a human donor with ulcerative colitis or Crohn's disease, or a healthy co-twin of an affected twin (not recorded which).

The V and J genes are TRBV6-1 and TRBJ2-2; the TCRdb call, TRBD1, lacks DNA for checking. This CDR3 has 16 residues. The germline CDR1 and CDR2 sequences are MNHNS and SASEGT. This chain's CDR3 is CASSEASRTNTGELFF.

V usage is TRBV12-3 or TRBV12-4 and J usage is TRBJ1-2; TCRdb returns TRBD1, unconfirmable since there is no DNA. This CDR3 has 14 residues. The CDR3 loop reads CASSSGTQSYGYTF.

The chain combines TRBV29-1 with TRBJ2-5; TCRdb gives TRBD1 as the D gene, but with no DNA this cannot be confirmed. The CDR3 consists of 12 residues. The V gene's germline CDR1 is SQVTM and CDR2 ANQGSEA. The CDR3 protein is CSVESPGRTQYF.

This rearrangement joins TRBV12-3 or TRBV12-4 to TRBJ2-1; TCRdb selects TRBD2, and the lack of DNA leaves this call unchecked. The CDR3 is made up of 17 amino acids. CDR3: CASSPRLAGVSYNEQFF.

V and J are TRBV19 and TRBJ2-1; the D gene TCRdb calls, TRBD1, cannot be checked with no DNA. The CDR3 covers 14 residues. The germline CDR1 and CDR2 sequences are LNHDA and SQIVND (reference sequence). The chain's CDR3 is CASARDREPKEQFF.

V usage is TRBV5-6 and J usage is TRBJ2-1; no DNA is available, so the TRBD2 call from TCRdb remains unchecked. CDR1 is SGHDT, CDR2 YYEEEE, per germline. This CDR3 has 18 residues. CDR3 amino acids: CASSLMVGVGRDVYEQFF.

V and J are TRBV5-1 and TRBJ2-1; no DNA is available, so the TRBD2 call from TCRdb remains unchecked. Germline CDR1 is SGHRS and CDR2 is YFSETQ. The CDR3 loop spans 18 amino acids. CDR3 protein: CASSSGTSGGTTYNEQFF. Full variable domain (remainder filled in from reference TRBV5-1 and TRBJ2-1): KAGVTQTPRYLIKTRGQQVTLSCSPISGHRSVSWYQQTPGQGLQFLFEYFSETQRNKGNFPGRFSGRQFSNSRSEMNVSTLELGDSALYLCASSSGTSGGTTYNEQFFGPGTRLTVL.

This chain connects TRBV5-1 to TRBJ2-7; the D call from TCRdb, TRBD2, cannot be confirmed without DNA. The CDR3 is 14 residues long. The V gene's germline CDR1 is SGHRS and CDR2 YFSETQ. CDR3 amino acids: CASSAVGSTYEQYF.

This rearrangement joins TRBV27 to TRBJ1-2; the TRBD1 assignment by TCRdb is unverifiable without DNA. Germline lookup yields CDR1 MNHEY and CDR2 SMNVEV (reference sequence). The CDR3 runs to 15 residues. The CDR3 reads CASSSSDRPLYGYTF.

The CDR3 loop reads CASSRAYEQYF. The chain combines TRBV7-8 with TRBJ2-7. CDR1 and CDR2 (germline): SGHVS, FQNEAQ. This CDR3 contains 11 residues.

The chain joins TRBV12-3 or TRBV12-4 to TRBJ1-5; the D call of TRBD1 rests on TCRdb alone, since no DNA is present to check it. The CDR3 contains 13 residues. The CDR3 reads CASSRAGNQPQHF.

The chain joins TRBV20-1 to TRBJ2-3; without DNA, the TCRdb call of TRBD1 cannot be checked. Germline V gene data show CDR1 as DFQATT and CDR2 as SNEGSKA (reference sequence). The CDR3 sequence is 14 residues long. CDR3 protein: CSVAGGARTHTQYF.

The J gene is TRBJ2-5, the V gene TRBV20-1; the TRBD1 assignment by TCRdb is unverifiable without DNA. CDR3 size: 11 residues. Germline V gene sequence: CDR1 DFQATT, CDR2 SNEGSKA (reference sequence). CDR3 protein: CSASPGETQYF.

The chain employs TRBV5-1 and TRBJ2-1; TCRdb designates TRBD1, a call that cannot be tested without DNA. Germline CDR1 is SGHRS and CDR2 is YFSETQ. The CDR3 is 15 residues long. The CDR3 sequence: CASSPYDRAVNEQFF.

V and J are TRBV5-1 and TRBJ2-7. CDR3 size: 14 residues. From germline, CDR1 is SGHRS and CDR2 YFSETQ. CDR3 sequence reads: CASSLYGGPYEQYF.

The V and J genes are TRBV5-1 and TRBJ2-5; with no DNA, the TCRdb D assignment of TRBD1 cannot be verified. The CDR3 runs 16 residues. Germline V gene lookup returns CDR1 SGHRS and CDR2 YFSETQ. The CDR3 loop is CASSSTRDGDQETQYF. Using reference TRBV5-1 and TRBJ2-5 for the parts outside the CDR3, the full variable domain is KAGVTQTPRYLIKTRGQQVTLSCSPISGHRSVSWYQQTPGQGLQFLFEYFSETQRNKGNFPGRFSGRQFSNSRSEMNVSTLELGDSALYLCASSSTRDGDQETQYFGPGTRLLVL.